This T cell receptor beta chain was observed in a study of T cells in Graves' hyperthyroidism and ophthalmopathy. Graves' hyperthyroidism was deemed stable absent ophthalmopathy progression within 18 months. Study results and caveats: Through a model of 13 V-J features, ophthalmopathy was separated from stable hyperthyroidism.

This clonotype was observed at least ten times. The antigen is unknown. CDR3 size: 18 residues. Trimming removed 7 bases from V and 4 bases from J; junction bases left unmatched: 19. There were TCR beta CDR3 regions amplified from RNA transcripts. A set of HTBI primers served as the primers for a first-round RT-PCR of the TCR CDR3. TCRdb re-derived calls from the multiplex PCR reads in MiXCR, one entry per CDR3 protein. Altogether some 760,000 distinct CDR3 sequences are present, approximately 15% being singletons, with the ten largest covering roughly a tenth. The sample taken for sequencing was blood. The rearrangement uses TRBV12-3 or TRBV12-4 and TRBJ2-1, with 7 bases that match TRBD1. The TCR sequence derives from a woman under 30 with Graves' hyperthyroidism. The CDR3 DNA reads TGTGCCAGCATCACCGCCCGACCGGGACAGAAACGATACAATGAGCAGTTCTTC. This sequence encodes CASITARPGQKRYNEQFF.